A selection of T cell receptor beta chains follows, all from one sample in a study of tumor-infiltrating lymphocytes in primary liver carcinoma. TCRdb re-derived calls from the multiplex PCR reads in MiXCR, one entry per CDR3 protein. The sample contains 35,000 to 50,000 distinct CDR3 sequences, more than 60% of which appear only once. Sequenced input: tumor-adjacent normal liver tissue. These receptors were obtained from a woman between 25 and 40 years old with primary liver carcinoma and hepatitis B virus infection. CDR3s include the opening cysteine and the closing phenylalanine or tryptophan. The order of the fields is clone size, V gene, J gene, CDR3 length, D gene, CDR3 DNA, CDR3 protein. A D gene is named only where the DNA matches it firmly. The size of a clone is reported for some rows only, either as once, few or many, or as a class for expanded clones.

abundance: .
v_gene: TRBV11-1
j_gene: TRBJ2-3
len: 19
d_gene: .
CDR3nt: TGTGCCGGCAGCTCTGGGGGAAGCTCCGTTGGAGCCCGCACATATACGCAGTATTTT
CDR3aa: CAGSSGGSSVGARTYTQYF

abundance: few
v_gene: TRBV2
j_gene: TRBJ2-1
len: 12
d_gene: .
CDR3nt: TGTGCCAGCAGTGTTTGGGGCAATGAGCAGTTCTTC
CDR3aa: CASSVWGNEQFF

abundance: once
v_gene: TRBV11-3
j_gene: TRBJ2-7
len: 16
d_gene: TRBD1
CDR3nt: TGTGCCAGCAGATGGGGGATAGGGACAGCAGTCTACGAGCAGTACTTC
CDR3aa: CASRWGIGTAVYEQYF

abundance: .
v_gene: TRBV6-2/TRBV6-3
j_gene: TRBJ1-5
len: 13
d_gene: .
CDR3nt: TGTGTCTGCAGTTACCGGGACAATCAACCCCAGCATTTT
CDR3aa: CVCSYRDNQPQHF

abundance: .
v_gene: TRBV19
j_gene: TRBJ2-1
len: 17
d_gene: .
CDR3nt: TGTGCCAGTAGTAGTGTTACGAAGGTGGGGAGAAGGGATGAGCAGTTCTTC
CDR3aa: CASSSVTKVGRRDEQFF

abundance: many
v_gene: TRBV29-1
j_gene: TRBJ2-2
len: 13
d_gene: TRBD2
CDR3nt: TGCAGCGTTAGGGAGGGCGGGACCGGGGAGCTGTTTTTT
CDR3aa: CSVREGGTGELFF

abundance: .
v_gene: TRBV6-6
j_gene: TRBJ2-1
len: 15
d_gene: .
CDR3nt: TGTGCCGGTAGGGACGGGATGGCTCGGAGGAGTGAGCAGTTCTTC
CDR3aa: CAGRDGMARRSEQFF

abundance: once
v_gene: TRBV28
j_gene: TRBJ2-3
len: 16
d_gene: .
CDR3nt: TGTGCCGGCAGTTTGCCGGGTCAACCGATGGGATATAGGCAGTATTTT
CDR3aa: CAGSLPGQPMGYRQYF

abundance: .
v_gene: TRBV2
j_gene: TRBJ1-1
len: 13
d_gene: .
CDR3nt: TGTGCCAGCAGGGACCAGGTGAACACTGAAGCTTTCTTC
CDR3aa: CASRDQVNTEAFF

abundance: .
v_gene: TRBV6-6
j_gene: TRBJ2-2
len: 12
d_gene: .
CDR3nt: TGTGGCAGCAGTTATATCACCGGGGAGCTGTTTTTT
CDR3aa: CGSSYITGELFF

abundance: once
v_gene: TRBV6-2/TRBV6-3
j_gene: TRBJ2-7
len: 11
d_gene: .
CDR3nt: TGTACCAACAGTCAATTTTACGAGCAGTACTTC
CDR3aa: CTNSQFYEQYF

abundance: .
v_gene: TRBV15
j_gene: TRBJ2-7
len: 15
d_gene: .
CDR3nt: TGTGCCACCAGAGATGAGAGAGGGGGAGCCTACGAGCAGTACTTC
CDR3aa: CATRDERGGAYEQYF

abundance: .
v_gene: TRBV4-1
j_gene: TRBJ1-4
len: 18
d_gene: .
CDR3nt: TGCACCAGCATCCAAGGTGGTCTTAGACAGTCAACTAATGAAAAACTGTTTTTT
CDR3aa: CTSIQGGLRQSTNEKLFF

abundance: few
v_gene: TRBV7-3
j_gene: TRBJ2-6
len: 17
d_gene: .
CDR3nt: TGTGCCAGCAGGGATCACAGGGAGCTCTCTGGGGCCAACGTCCTGACTTTC
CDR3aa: CASRDHRELSGANVLTF

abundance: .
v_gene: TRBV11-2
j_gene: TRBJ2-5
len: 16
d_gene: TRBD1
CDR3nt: TGTGTCAGCAGCACAAGAACAGGGGGCGCGAAAGAGACCCACCACTTC
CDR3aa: CVSSTRTGGAKETHHF

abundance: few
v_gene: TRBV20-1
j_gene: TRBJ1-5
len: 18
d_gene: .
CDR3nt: TGCAGTGCTAGAGGTCCGGACAGCGCCGACTATAGCAATCAGCCCCAGCATTTT
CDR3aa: CSARGPDSADYSNQPQHF

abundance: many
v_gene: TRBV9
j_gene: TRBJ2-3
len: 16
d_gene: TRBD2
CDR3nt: TGTGCCAGCAGCGTGGGGACTAGCGGGAGCACAGATACGCAGTATTTT
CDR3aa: CASSVGTSGSTDTQYF

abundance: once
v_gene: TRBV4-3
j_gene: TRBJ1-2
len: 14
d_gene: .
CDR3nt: TGCGCCAGCAGCCCGCCCAGGGAGATCGCTGGCTACACCTTC
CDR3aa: CASSPPREIAGYTF

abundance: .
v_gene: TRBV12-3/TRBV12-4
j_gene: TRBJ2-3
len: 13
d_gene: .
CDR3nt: TGTGCCAGCAGTTTATCTTTCACAGATTCGCAGTATTTT
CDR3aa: CASSLSFTDSQYF

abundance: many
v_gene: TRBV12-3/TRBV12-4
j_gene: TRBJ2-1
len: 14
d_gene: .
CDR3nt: TGTGCCAGCAGGCGGGCCGAAAGCTACAATGAGCAGTTCTTC
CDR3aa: CASRRAESYNEQFF

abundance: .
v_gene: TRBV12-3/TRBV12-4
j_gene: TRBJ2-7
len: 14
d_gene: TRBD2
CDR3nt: TGCACCAGCAGTTTAGGAGCTAGCGGGAGCCCGCTATCGTTC
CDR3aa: CTSSLGASGSPLSF

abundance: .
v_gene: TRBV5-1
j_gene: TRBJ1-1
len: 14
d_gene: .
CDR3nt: TGCTCCAGCAGCGCAGGGGACCTAAACACTGAAGCTTTCTTT
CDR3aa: CSSSAGDLNTEAFF

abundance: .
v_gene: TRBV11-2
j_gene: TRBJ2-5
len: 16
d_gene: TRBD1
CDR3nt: TGCGCCAGCAGCACAAGATCAGGGGGCGCGAAAGAGACCAAGTACTTC
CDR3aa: CASSTRSGGAKETKYF

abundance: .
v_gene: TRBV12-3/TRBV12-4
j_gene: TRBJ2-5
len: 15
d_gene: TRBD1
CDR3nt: TGTGACAGCACTTTGGGGGACAGGCCCGGGGAGACCCAGTACTTC
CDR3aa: CDSTLGDRPGETQYF

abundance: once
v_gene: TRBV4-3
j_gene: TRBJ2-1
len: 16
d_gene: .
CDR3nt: TGCGCCAGCAGCCAAGATGCGGGAAGCTCAAACAAAGAGCAGTTCTTC
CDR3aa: CASSQDAGSSNKEQFF